One T cell receptor beta chain is described in this entry. CDR1 KGHDR and CDR2 SFDVKD come from the germline V gene. CDR3 length: 17 amino acids. V lost 3 bases and J lost 4; bases outside the gene matches: 10. Both TCR beta VDJ combination and CDR3 sequence profiling were carried out. Genomic DNA was the template for this profiling. Each CDR3 protein is one row after TCRdb ran MiXCR on the reads. The sample has approximately 180,000 distinct CDR3 sequences, around 48% seen once; the top ten hold around 1%. This sample stems from a study of CD8+CD57+ T cells in acquired aplastic anemia. In patients chosen for sequencing, flow cytometry had shown CD8+CD57+ cell expansion.

The chain joins TRBV24-1 to TRBJ2-3; 9 nucleotides agree with TRBD2. The sequence came from a human donor with aplastic anemia. Sequencing was carried out using sorted CD4+, CD8+, or CD8+CD57+ T cells (not recorded which) from PBMCs. The CDR3 reads CATSDGLLAGGADTQYF. The CDR3 region has the DNA TGTGCCACCAGTGATGGTTTGTTGGCGGGAGGGGCAGATACGCAGTATTTT.